This T cell receptor beta chain derives from a study of shared clonotypes between healthy human individuals. Study-level findings and limits: The expectation was that sequencing depth would affect clonotype sharing among donors. Generation probabilities were higher for clonotypes shared across all four sorted-subset donors than for unshared ones.

Splitting of CD4+ cells produced CD45RA+ naive and CD45RA-negative memory subsets. Investigators spread the genomic DNA of each subset evenly over several immunoSEQ plates. TCRdb's table, derived via immunoSEQ multiplex PCR, lists solely in-frame clones and lacks some. The repertoire holds 1.6 million or so clones, with approximately 98.5% as singletons. The germline CDR1 and CDR2 sequences are LNHNV and YYDKDF (reference sequence). The CDR3 spans 12 residues. V gave up 5 bases and J gave up 3 bases, with 8 bases separating them. Of note for this clone: Its antigen is not known.

The TCR was taken from a man under 40 in good health. The chain recombines TRBV15 with TRBJ2-7; TRBD1 or TRBD2 may be the D gene (5 bases each). Sequenced input: naive CD4+ T cells sorted from blood. Indicated subset: CD45RA+ positively selected. For the CDR3, the DNA is TGTGCCACCAGCGAGGGGTACTACGAGCAGTACTTC. This encodes CATSEGYYEQYF.